A single sample gave rise to the 16 T cell receptor beta chains below, sequenced in a study of blood T cell repertoires in COVID-19. Only in-frame clones appear in the TCRdb table, and some are missing; sequencing was by immunoSEQ multiplex PCR. The sample consists of 200,000 or so clones, about 86% of them appearing once. The material sequenced was PBMCs or T cells enriched from blood (not recorded which). Source of these receptors: a man aged 35-49 years who had recovered from COVID-19.

Of note for this clone: This sample includes further DNA sequences coding for the same CDR3. The chain couples TRBV9 to TRBJ2-5, with a weak D call TRBD2 (6 bases). Germline V gene lookup returns CDR1 SGDLS and CDR2 YYNGEE. The CDR3 length is 14 residues. Trimming stripped 0 bases from V and 4 bases from J, with 10 bases between. The CDR3 sequence is CASSVGLSGETQYF. As DNA, the CDR3 is TGTGCCAGCAGCGTAGGTCTTAGCGGAGAGACCCAGTACTTC.

This chain connects TRBV7-9 to TRBJ1-4; no reliable D call. CDR3 length: 15 residues. Trimming took 1 base from V and 7 from J, leaving 13 bases between them. Germline V gives CDR1 SEHNR, CDR2 FQNEAQ (reference sequence). The CDR3 is CASSLGFGEGEKLFF. CDR3 nucleotides: TGTGCCAGCAGCTTAGGATTCGGGGAAGGTGAAAAACTGTTTTTT.

The chain employs TRBV4-1 and TRBJ1-2, with 10 bases aligning to TRBD1. The CDR3 consists of 15 residues. Germline V gene sequence: CDR1 MGHRA, CDR2 YSYEKL. V lost 3 bases to trimming and J lost 4 bases; unmatched junction nucleotides: 5. The CDR3 sequence: CASSQGGTGAYGYTF. The CDR3 DNA is TGCGCCAGCAGCCAGGGCGGGACAGGGGCCTATGGCTACACCTTC.

The gene calls are TRBV10-3 and TRBJ1-1; tentatively, D is TRBD1 (5 bases). Germline V gene lookup returns CDR1 ENHRY and CDR2 SYGVKD. This CDR3 contains 13 residues. V dropped 3 bases and J dropped 6 bases, with 11 bases sitting between them. The CDR3 DNA reads TGTGCCATCAGTGATTCGACAGCTCCTGAAGCTTTCTTT. This sequence encodes CAISDSTAPEAFF.

The chain joins TRBV5-1 to TRBJ2-3, with 9 nucleotides matching TRBD1. Germline V lookup: CDR1 SGHRS, CDR2 YFSETQ. This CDR3 is 14 amino acids long. V gave up 0 bases and J gave up 6 bases; unmatched junction bases: 2. The DNA for the CDR3 is TGCGCCAGCAGCTTGGGACAGGGGGGTGATACGCAGTATTTT. Translated, it gives CASSLGQGGDTQYF. The full variable domain, rest sourced from reference TRBV5-1 and TRBJ2-3, is KAGVTQTPRYLIKTRGQQVTLSCSPISGHRSVSWYQQTPGQGLQFLFEYFSETQRNKGNFPGRFSGRQFSNSRSEMNVSTLELGDSALYLCASSLGQGGDTQYFGPGTRLTVL.

The chain carries TRBV27 and TRBJ1-2, with D maybe TRBD1 (5 bases). This CDR3 has 13 residues. Trimming stripped 7 bases from V and 4 bases from J, with 13 bases between. The germline V gene encodes CDR1 MNHEY and CDR2 SMNVEV (reference sequence). The CDR3 protein is CASTTTGLYGYTF. CDR3 coding DNA: TGTGCCAGCACCACTACAGGCCTCTATGGCTACACCTTC.

This clone was seen only once. The chain employs TRBV19 and TRBJ1-5; 9 nucleotides match TRBD1. CDR3 length equals 16 residues. The germline V gene encodes CDR1 LNHDA and CDR2 SQIVND (reference sequence). V lost 7 bases to trimming and J lost 4 bases; unmatched junction nucleotides: 11. CDR3: CASNTGTGFGNQPQHF. As DNA, the CDR3 is TGTGCCAGTAACACCGGGACAGGGTTCGGGAATCAGCCCCAGCATTTT.

The rearrangement joins TRBV7-8 to TRBJ2-7; D is uncertain. CDR3 length equals 14 residues. The germline gives CDR1 SGHVS, CDR2 FQNEAQ. V was trimmed by 1 base and J by 5 bases, leaving 12 bases between them. Here the CDR3 reads CASSLDHIVNEQYF. Here the CDR3 DNA reads TGTGCCAGCAGCTTAGATCACATTGTGAACGAGCAGTACTTC.

The chain has TRBV3-1 (or the pseudogene TRBV3-2) and TRBJ2-1; TRBD1 agrees at 9 bases. CDR1 is LGHDT, CDR2 YNNKEL, per germline (reference sequence). The length of the CDR3 is 17 residues. V lost 5 bases, J lost 5 bases, and 13 bases stayed unmatched. The CDR3 loop reads CASSKSASGTGHNEQFF. The CDR3 nucleotides read TGTGCCAGCAGCAAAAGCGCCTCCGGGACAGGGCACAATGAGCAGTTCTTC.

This clone showed up just a few times. V is TRBV5-1 and J is TRBJ2-1; D not certain. The CDR3 is 13 residues long. The V end lost 0 bases, the J end lost 5 bases, and 6 bases lay between the germline ends. From germline, CDR1 is SGHRS and CDR2 YFSETQ. The CDR3 coding sequence is TGCGCCAGCAGCTTGGGGAGTCACAATGAGCAGTTCTTC. It specifies CASSLGSHNEQFF.

This clone was counted at least ten times. J is TRBJ2-5 and V is TRBV7-9; 9 bases are a match to TRBD1. CDR1 SEHNR and CDR2 FQNEAQ come from the germline V gene (reference sequence). This CDR3 region has 15 residues. Unmatched junction bases numbered 2, after V lost 0 bases and J lost 3 bases. CDR3 in amino acids: CASSLAWTGEETQYF. CDR3 coding DNA: TGTGCCAGCAGCTTAGCCTGGACAGGGGAAGAGACCCAGTACTTC.

The chain uses TRBV24-1 and TRBJ2-4; maybe TRBD2 (5 bases). CDR1 and CDR2 from the germline V gene are KGHDR and SFDVKD. V lost 7 bases and J lost 7, with 13 bases in between. The CDR3 extends over 13 amino acids. DNA of the CDR3: TGTGCCACCAGCCGGGGAAACTCGAACATTCAGTACTTC. The encoded protein is CATSRGNSNIQYF.

The gene calls are TRBV19 and TRBJ1-1; possible D gene TRBD1, 5 bases. The CDR3 sequence is 14 residues long. Trimming removed 4 bases from V and 3 bases from J, with 12 bases in between. Germline V lookup: CDR1 LNHDA, CDR2 SQIVND (reference sequence). Written as DNA, the CDR3 is TGTGCCAGTAGTAGGGGCAGGGTGGACACTGAAGCTTTCTTT. Protein product: CASSRGRVDTEAFF.

The V and J genes are TRBV11-2 and TRBJ2-3, with 7 nucleotides matching TRBD1. The CDR3 totals 16 residues. Germline values: CDR1 SGHAT, CDR2 FQNNGV. V gave up 5 bases and J gave up 0 bases; unmatched junction bases: 8. For the CDR3, the DNA is TGTGCCAGCAGCCCCCGGACAGGTCTTAGCACAGATACGCAGTATTTT. As protein: CASSPRTGLSTDTQYF.

The genes are TRBV19 and TRBJ1-1; TRBD1 matches 8 bases. The CDR3 extends over 12 amino acids. V trimming: 8 bases; J trimming: 3 bases; junction bases outside the gene matches: 2. In germline, CDR1 is LNHDA, CDR2 SQIVND (reference sequence). Written as DNA, the CDR3 is TGTGCCAGTTGGGACAGGTACACTGAAGCTTTCTTT. The encoded protein is CASWDRYTEAFF. Drawing the rest from reference TRBV19 and TRBJ1-1, the complete variable domain is DGGITQSPKYLFRKEGQNVTLSCEQNLNHDAMYWYRQDPGQGLRLIYYSQIVNDFQKGDIAEGYSVSREKKESFPLTVTSAQKNPTAFYLCASWDRYTEAFFGQGTRLTVV.

V gene TRBV9 combines with J gene TRBJ1-2; 8 positions match TRBD1. CDR3 length: 15 residues. V was clipped by 3 bases and J by 2 bases; unmatched bases: 6. Germline assignment: CDR1 SGDLS and CDR2 YYNGEE. CDR3 loop: CASSAQGGRNYGYTF. The CDR3 DNA reads as TGTGCCAGCAGCGCACAGGGGGGAAGAAACTATGGCTACACCTTC.